One T cell receptor (beta chain) is described in this entry. Clones were read by immunoSEQ multiplex PCR, and TCRdb kept only the in-frame ones, dropping some. The data show approximately 150,000 clones, roughly 87% seen once. The data are from a study of T cell responses to AZD1222 COVID-19 vaccine. Study context: Second-dose timings of about 4 or about 12 weeks were pooled.

Germline V gene data show CDR1 as LNHDA and CDR2 as SQIVND (reference sequence). V lost 5 bases to trimming and J lost 4 bases; unmatched junction nucleotides: 8. This CDR3 spans 15 amino acids. The chain carries TRBV19 and TRBJ2-1; TRBD2 agrees at 7 bases. The starting material was peripheral blood, obtained on day 0 of AZD1222 vaccination. This receptor was identified in an adult in good health. The CDR3: CASSGRGGMYNEQFF. The CDR3 coding sequence is TGTGCCAGTAGTGGGAGGGGCGGGATGTACAATGAGCAGTTCTTC.